The 8 T cell receptor beta chains below all came from one sample that was sequenced in a study of memory CD4+ T cells and cytomegalovirus serostatus. Sequenced by immunoSEQ multiplex PCR; TCRdb stores in-frame clones only, minus some. The table records about 61,000 clones, 82% of them present only once. The sort gate was single viable CD3+CD4+CD8-CD45RO+ cells for memory CD4+ T cells. Sequencing was done on a sample of memory CD4+ T cells from blood. The receptors were gathered from an adult in good health and CMV-seronegative.

This sequence joins TRBV5-4 and TRBJ1-2, with 7 bases fitting TRBD1. V was clipped by 4 bases and J by 7 bases; unmatched bases: 10. This CDR3 has 14 amino acids. The germline V gene encodes CDR1 SGHNT and CDR2 YYREEE (reference sequence). The DNA of the CDR3 is TGTGCCAGCAGCCCCCTAGACAGGGCTGGTGGCTACACCTTC. The encoded protein is CASSPLDRAGGYTF.

V is TRBV7-2 and J is TRBJ2-5, with 9 bases identical to TRBD2. The J call could be wrong; TRBJ2-7 is a better fit for the DNA end. This CDR3 region has 18 residues. The germline CDR1 and CDR2 sequences are SGHTA and FQGNSA. The CDR3 here is CASSLSTLRLAASYEQYF. The CDR3 nucleotides are TGTGCCAGCAGCTTATCAACACTTAGACTAGCGGCCTCCTACGAGCAGTACTTC.

This clone was seen a few times. This chain joins TRBV7-3 and TRBJ2-5; the match to TRBD2 covers 9 bases. The ends lost 1 base at V and 3 bases at J; junction bases unmatched: 24. This CDR3 is built from 22 residues. Per germline, CDR1 SGHTA and CDR2 FQGTGA. The CDR3 loop is CASSLRAPVGGNVAGGKETQYF. For the CDR3, the DNA is TGTGCCAGCAGCTTAAGAGCCCCCGTGGGGGGGAACGTGGCGGGAGGGAAAGAGACCCAGTACTTC.

The chain joins TRBV15 to TRBJ1-2; D gene unclear. Germline V gene sequence: CDR1 LNHNV, CDR2 YYDKDF (reference sequence). CDR3 size: 14 residues. V was cut by 3 bases and J by 2 bases, with 10 bases left in between. As DNA, the CDR3 is TGTGCCACCAGCAGGTCGAGAGTCAACTATGGCTACACCTTC. As protein: CATSRSRVNYGYTF.

V gene TRBV6-5 combines with J gene TRBJ1-4, with TRBD1 matching over 9 bases. The CDR3 consists of 15 residues. Per the germline V gene, CDR1 is MNHEY and CDR2 is SVGAGI. J gave up 4 bases and V 6 bases, and 6 bases lay outside the gene matches. The CDR3 DNA sequence: TGTGCCAGCAGCCTACAGGGGGCCAGTAATGAAAAACTGTTTTTT. Its protein is CASSLQGASNEKLFF.

This clone has a single count. V gene TRBV4-2 combines with J gene TRBJ1-1; no clear D. The CDR3 extends over 17 amino acids. CDR1 and CDR2 (germline): LGHNA, YNFKEQ. With 6 bases removed from V and 1 base from J, the gap between germline ends came to 21 bases. CDR3 sequence reads: CASRVRGLGSWNTEAFF. As DNA, the CDR3 is TGTGCCAGCAGGGTCAGAGGGTTAGGTTCTTGGAACACTGAAGCTTTCTTT.

The rearrangement links TRBV29-1 to TRBJ2-2; TRBD2 matches at 7 bases. Trimming cost V 7 bases and J 0 bases; bases outside gene matches: 2. CDR3 length: 13 amino acids. CDR1 and CDR2 (germline): SQVTM, ANQGSEA. The CDR3 DNA sequence: TGCAGCGGGGGACTATCGAACACCGGGGAGCTGTTTTTT. Encoded protein: CSGGLSNTGELFF.

V is TRBV7-8 and J is TRBJ1-1, with D unresolved. Trimming cost V 0 bases and J 0 bases, with 11 bases left between them. The germline CDR1 and CDR2 sequences are SGHVS and FQNEAQ. The CDR3 runs 16 residues. DNA of the CDR3: TGTGCCAGCAGCTTAGCGATTGGAGGAATGAACACTGAAGCTTTCTTT. This sequence encodes CASSLAIGGMNTEAFF.